This TCR beta chain was observed in a study of early T cells in non-severe SARS-CoV-2 infection. Overall study context: Investigators sequenced bulk RNA drawn from unsorted whole blood, and chains remained unpaired.

Molecules of cDNA were individually given unique molecular identifiers that were attached to them. One entry per CDR3 protein results from TCRdb running MiXCR on the 5' RACE reads. The data contain 49,000 or so distinct CDR3 sequences, around 6% of them singletons. This clonotype was seen at least ten times. Its antigen is unknown. This CDR3 has 16 residues. V dropped 8 bases and J dropped 5; count of bases not matched to a gene: 12. Study findings and constraints: VDJdb matching, biased toward anti-spike CD8 responses, missed private and CD4 specificities.

The chain couples TRBV12-3 or TRBV12-4 to TRBJ2-2; 9 nucleotides align to TRBD2. This clonotype was obtained from an adult who was a healthcare worker with PCR-confirmed SARS-CoV-2 infection or an uninfected control (not recorded which). Here the sequenced sample was whole blood, taken at baseline. CDR3: CASGGSGGSRTGELFF. The CDR3 DNA sequence: TGTGCCAGCGGGGGTAGCGGGGGCTCGCGGACCGGGGAGCTGTTTTTT.